The text below deals with one T cell receptor (beta chain). The antigen is not known. Profiled with immunoSEQ multiplex PCR; TCRdb holds only in-frame clones, not every one. The table has 67,000 or so clones, around nine tenths seen once. This CDR3 spans 12 amino acids. CDR1 and CDR2 (germline): MNHEY, SVGAGI. V was clipped by 4 bases and J by 8 bases, with 11 bases between them. The data stem from a study of OX40 agonist ivuxolimab in advanced cancers. Looking at the study overall: A partial response was reached by three patients: one with hepatocellular carcinoma and two with cutaneous melanoma. Findings of the study overall: Blood T cells, both CD4+ and CD8+, expanded clonally by week 6 at 0.1 to 3.0 mg/kg.

Blood samples were obtained at baseline, cycle 4 day 1, and cycle 7 day 1. Specimen: CD4+ or CD8+ T cells sorted from blood, collected in a trial of the OX40 agonist ivuxolimab. V gene TRBV6-5 combines with J gene TRBJ1-1, with D hard to call. The sequence came from an adult with an advanced solid tumor such as melanoma, head and neck, liver or kidney cancer. Written as DNA, the CDR3 is TGTGCCAGCAGTTCAGCCGGAGAAGAAGCTTTCTTT. Its protein is CASSSAGEEAFF.